This T cell receptor (beta chain) was documented in a study of T cells after yellow fever vaccination (dated by TCRdb to the late 2010s). At the level of the whole study: The SMART-Seq v4 Ultra Low Input RNA kit was used to prepare libraries from fractions with low cell numbers. To track T-cell clones before and after primary and booster YFV17D yellow fever vaccination, bulk TCR alpha and beta repertoires were sequenced longitudinally. Two healthy male donors made up the cohort, one aged 18 to 30 years and the other aged 30 to 40 years. Blood samples were taken at several timepoints before and after primary and secondary immunization, and bulk PBMC replicates and cell subsets were isolated. Study-wide conclusions, independent of this receptor: A small fraction of clonotypes appeared in both the CD4 and CD8 compartments, likely as a result of convergent recombination. The secondary T-cell response was found to be weaker but faster than the primary response, with a peak reached on day 5 rather than on day 15. Most clones expanded after primary vaccination (around 96% of CD4 and about 85% of CD8) were re-detected after the booster, suggesting that broad memory maintenance occurred. The study included only two donors, which limits how far the findings can be generalized. FACS-sorted repertoires could contain abundant contaminating clonotypes from the bulk population, so computational filtering was required.

Read against the paper, the sample's treatment or condition label means: live attenuated yellow fever vaccine strain. Two biological replicates of bulk PBMCs were collected at each blood-draw timepoint. A standard Ficoll-Paque protocol was used to isolate PBMCs from peripheral blood. RNA was extracted with TriZol from bulk PBMCs, CD4 and CD8 fractions, and dextramer-positive and dextramer-negative fractions. Synthesis of TCR cDNA relied on 5'RACE template switching, a step that introduced a universal primer site along with unique molecular identifiers. Priming of cDNA synthesis was performed from both the TCR alpha and TCR beta constant segments. Libraries were amplified in two PCR steps, with sample barcodes and sequencing adapters added in the second step. Sequencing of libraries was performed on Illumina HiSeq 2500 (2x100 bp) or NovaSeq (2x150 bp). Per the source publication's procedure: MIGEC handled demultiplexing of reads and collapsing into UMI consensus sequences, while MiXCR performed V(D)J alignment. Clonotypes responding to the vaccine were identified with edgeR on replicate PBMC samples, with the criteria of FDR below 0.01 and a log2 fold change above 5 up to day 15. CD4 or CD8 identity was assigned to each bulk clonotype according to whether the clonotype was present at higher abundance in the sequenced CD4 repertoire or the sequenced CD8 repertoire. The public reads were run again by TCRdb, first through fastp at Q25 and then through MiXCR, and only productive beta chains were kept. Entries are consolidated by CDR3 protein sequence, retaining the most common genes and DNA. TCRdb, not the authors, supplied the V and J calls. The sample table records around 530,000 distinct CDR3 sequences; around a sixth of these occur just once. Of the sample, 17% falls within the top ten clones.

On this clonotype itself: Its antigen is not yet known. No qualities accompany the bases; no much larger clone lies one base away.

There are 11 amino acids in the CDR3, from cysteine to phenylalanine inclusive. The entry retains the CDR3 DNA only, 33 bases that are in frame from base 1. CDR1 is given as SNHLY and CDR2 as FYNNEI, both from the germline V gene. Cut back by 3 bases and 3 bases, the V and J ends lie 2 bases apart. In this chain, TRBV2 is recombined with TRBJ1-2; no confident D gene assignment can be made. This material consisted of PBMCs, taken around 5 days after the first yellow fever vaccination. The origin of this receptor is a man between 18 and 35 years old who received the YFV17D yellow fever vaccine. The CDR3 reads as follows: CASSDHYGYTF. DNA sequence: TGTGCCAGCAGTGACCACTATGGCTACACCTTC.